Listed below are T cell receptor beta chains from one sample, sequenced in a study of CD8+ T cells in alopecia areata. Assay used: immunoSEQ multiplex PCR; TCRdb lists only in-frame clones, some missing. The profile shows some 15,000 clones, roughly three fifths of them singletons. Sequenced material: skin. The receptors were sampled from a human donor with alopecia areata. Both conserved end residues are part of each CDR3. A D gene is named only where the DNA matches it firmly. Clone size is not always given. Where it is, it says once, few, many or a class for expanded clones.

j_gene	abundance	d_gene	v_gene	CDR3aa	CDR3nt
TRBJ2-1	-	TRBD2	TRBV4-3	CASSQTSSGNSDEQFF	TGCGCCAGCAGCCAAACCAGTAGCGGGAATTCAGATGAGCAGTTCTTC
TRBJ2-7	-	-	TRBV12-2	CASRPWTGGHEQYF	TGTGCAAGTCGCCCATGGACAGGGGGCCACGAGCAGTACTTC
TRBJ2-7	-	TRBD2	TRBV18	CASSPGTSGRGYEQYF	TGTGCCAGCTCCCCGGGGACTAGCGGGAGAGGTTACGAGCAGTACTTC
TRBJ2-4	-	-	TRBV27	CASSLRREAKNIQYF	TGTGCCAGCAGTTTACGCCGTGAGGCCAAAAACATTCAGTACTTC
TRBJ2-7	-	-	TRBV5-1	CASSTSGTGVHEQYF	TGCGCCAGCAGCACGTCCGGGACTGGGGTACACGAGCAGTACTTC
TRBJ1-1	-	-	TRBV6-5	CASSYSQNTEAFF	TGTGCCAGCAGTTACAGTCAGAACACTGAAGCTTTCTTT
TRBJ2-7	-	-	TRBV19	CASSIFAWSYEQYF	TGTGCCAGTAGTATATTTGCCTGGAGCTACGAGCAGTACTTC
TRBJ1-2	-	-	TRBV6-6	CASSWVYGYTF	TGTGCCAGCAGTTGGGTCTATGGCTACACCTTC
TRBJ2-1	-	TRBD2	TRBV19	CASSLTSGSLNEQFF	TGTGCCAGTAGCCTCACTAGCGGGAGTCTCAATGAGCAGTTCTTC
TRBJ1-5	-	-	TRBV27	CASSFSGGLAGNQPQHF	TGTGCCAGCAGTTTTTCGGGGGGCCTAGCAGGCAATCAGCCCCAGCATTTT
TRBJ2-7	-	-	TRBV29-1	CSVDSGIAYEQYF	TGCAGCGTTGACTCCGGGATTGCCTACGAGCAGTACTTC
TRBJ2-4	-	TRBD2	TRBV2	CASRVGTSGRATNIQYF	TGTGCCAGCAGGGTTGGGACTAGCGGGAGGGCCACAAACATTCAGTACTTC
TRBJ2-3	-	-	TRBV4-2	CASSQDRGLAGGYTQYF	TGTGCCAGCAGCCAGGACAGGGGACTAGCTGGAGGATATACGCAGTATTTT
TRBJ2-1	few	TRBD2	TRBV19	CASSAPPGGVIYNEQFF	TGTGCCAGTAGTGCCCCCCCGGGGGGAGTAATCTACAATGAGCAGTTCTTC
TRBJ2-3	-	TRBD2	TRBV27	CASSLLSGRAKDTQYF	TGTGCCAGCAGTCTCCTCTCGGGGAGGGCGAAAGATACGCAGTATTTT
TRBJ2-2	-	-	TRBV28	CASIGSPANTGELFF	TGTGCCAGCATCGGCAGTCCCGCGAACACCGGGGAGCTGTTTTTT
TRBJ2-1	-	-	TRBV7-3	CASSLMVAGGGHEQFF	TGTGCCAGCAGCTTAATGGTGGCAGGTGGTGGCCATGAGCAGTTCTTC
TRBJ1-2	-	-	TRBV5-1	CASSLDGKGYTF	TGCGCCAGCAGCTTGGACGGCAAGGGCTACACCTTC
TRBJ2-3	few	-	TRBV28	CASSLGLVTDTQYF	TGTGCCAGCAGTTTAGGGCTAGTCACAGATACGCAGTATTTT
TRBJ1-4	-	TRBD1	TRBV11-2	CASSRQGGYEKLFF	TGTGCCAGCAGTCGACAGGGTGGTTATGAAAAACTGTTTTTT
TRBJ2-2	-	-	TRBV27	CASSLSLTGELFF	TGTGCCAGCAGTTTGTCTTTAACCGGGGAGCTGTTTTTT
TRBJ1-5	-	TRBD1	TRBV6-5	CASRGDRGHQPQHF	TGTGCCAGCAGGGGGGACAGGGGGCACCAGCCCCAGCATTTT
TRBJ2-7	-	-	TRBV30	CAWSPLGVFYEQYF	TGTGCCTGGAGCCCTCTTGGGGTTTTTTACGAGCAGTACTTC
TRBJ2-1	-	-	TRBV6-1	CASSVGLREQFF	TGTGCCAGCAGTGTGGGACTCAGGGAGCAGTTCTTC
TRBJ2-5	-	-	TRBV14	CASSQLQGVLLETQYF	TGTGCCAGCAGCCAACTTCAGGGCGTTCTTTTAGAGACCCAGTACTTC
TRBJ2-3	few	TRBD2	TRBV11-2	CASSSGLAGGTDTQYF	TGTGCCAGCAGCTCCGGACTAGCGGGAGGAACAGATACGCAGTATTTT
TRBJ1-1	-	-	TRBV18	CASSADGNTEAFF	TGTGCCAGCTCTGCGGACGGGAACACTGAAGCTTTCTTT
TRBJ2-1	-	-	TRBV30	CAWRPGWGGRNEQFF	TGTGCCTGGCGGCCAGGGTGGGGGGGGCGAAATGAGCAGTTCTTC
TRBJ2-7	-	-	TRBV6-5	CASSYLLGGYEQYF	TGTGCCAGCAGTTACTTGTTAGGGGGCTACGAGCAGTACTTC
TRBJ2-1	-	TRBD1	TRBV2	CASSEGIRTGGQDEQFF	TGTGCCAGCAGTGAAGGAATCAGGACAGGGGGCCAGGATGAGCAGTTCTTC
TRBJ2-7	-	-	TRBV2	CASSDLGGSSSYEQYF	TGTGCCAGCAGTGATTTGGGCGGCTCAAGCTCCTACGAGCAGTACTTC
TRBJ2-5	-	-	TRBV4-1	CASSQIADQETQYF	TGCGCCAGCAGCCAAATAGCCGATCAAGAGACCCAGTACTTC
TRBJ2-7	-	TRBD1	TRBV14	CASSQVQGVAAEQYF	TGTGCCAGCAGCCAAGTTCAGGGGGTCGCCGCCGAGCAGTACTTC
TRBJ2-1	medium-sized	-	TRBV18	CASSPAWVGYEQFF	TGTGCCAGCTCACCCGCATGGGTTGGGTATGAGCAGTTCTTC
TRBJ2-3	-	TRBD2	TRBV9	CASSVGLAVDTQYF	TGTGCCAGCAGCGTAGGACTAGCGGTGGATACGCAGTATTTT
TRBJ1-1	-	-	TRBV27	CASSLSPWTTDLNTEAFF	TGTGCCAGCAGTTTATCCCCCTGGACGACCGATCTGAACACTGAAGCTTTCTTT
TRBJ2-1	-	TRBD1	TRBV11-3	CASRTSGTGDNEQFF	TGTGCCAGCAGGACCTCCGGGACAGGGGACAATGAGCAGTTCTTC
TRBJ2-7	-	TRBD1	TRBV27	CASSFGTAREQYF	TGTGCCAGCAGTTTCGGGACAGCACGCGAGCAGTACTTC
TRBJ2-1	few	-	TRBV18	CASSPQGNEQFF	TGTGCCAGCTCACCACAGGGTAATGAGCAGTTCTTC
TRBJ2-7	-	TRBD2	TRBV13	CASSLGAGGSSYEQYF	TGTGCCAGCAGCTTGGGAGCGGGAGGGAGCTCCTACGAGCAGTACTTC
TRBJ2-7	-	TRBD1	TRBV30	CAWRGDSPYEQYF	TGTGCCTGGAGGGGGGACAGTCCCTACGAGCAGTACTTC
TRBJ1-2	-	TRBD1	TRBV20-1	CSLRQGLGYTF	TGCAGTTTGCGACAGGGACTGGGCTACACCTTC
TRBJ2-1	few	-	TRBV7-2	CASSNWLQTSSYNEQFF	TGTGCCAGCAGCAATTGGTTGCAGACCAGCTCCTACAATGAGCAGTTCTTC
TRBJ1-4	-	TRBD1	TRBV7-2	CASSLDRGREKLFF	TGTGCCAGCAGCTTGGACAGGGGACGTGAAAAACTGTTTTTT
TRBJ2-1	-	-	TRBV14	CASSAKPTFLGPWGNEQFF	TGTGCCAGCAGCGCAAAACCGACATTTCTGGGGCCCTGGGGCAATGAGCAGTTCTTC
TRBJ2-5	few	-	TRBV4-3	CASSQEPYREQETQYF	TGCGCCAGCAGCCAAGAGCCCTACCGGGAGCAAGAGACCCAGTACTTC
TRBJ1-5	-	-	TRBV28	CASSLGVGGYSNQPQHF	TGTGCCAGCAGTTTGGGTGTGGGGGGTTATAGCAATCAGCCCCAGCATTTT
TRBJ2-7	-	TRBD2	TRBV4-1	CASSQEASGYSSYEQYF	TGCGCCAGCAGCCAAGAAGCTAGCGGCTACAGCTCCTACGAGCAGTACTTC
TRBJ2-7	few	-	TRBV7-3	CASSPGRREQYF	TGTGCCAGCAGCCCCGGACGCAGGGAGCAGTACTTC
TRBJ2-5	-	TRBD2	TRBV27	CASSFGTSGRRETQYF	TGTGCCAGCAGTTTTGGGACTAGCGGGAGGAGGGAGACCCAGTACTTC
TRBJ1-1	-	TRBD1	TRBV14	CASRIQGKNTEAFF	TGTGCCAGCAGGATACAGGGGAAGAACACTGAAGCTTTCTTT
TRBJ2-7	-	-	TRBV14	CASSPGTRAQYF	TGTGCCAGCAGCCCTGGGACCCGGGCGCAGTACTTC
TRBJ2-1	-	-	TRBV18	CASSPPDTYNEQFF	TGTGCCAGCTCACCACCCGACACGTACAATGAGCAGTTCTTC
TRBJ2-1	-	TRBD1	TRBV7-9	CASSFRTGVDEQFF	TGTGCCAGCAGCTTTCGGACAGGGGTAGATGAGCAGTTCTTC
TRBJ1-4	-	-	TRBV28	CASSLVSQKLFF	TGTGCCAGCAGTTTAGTCTCCCAAAAACTGTTTTTT